These 10 T cell receptor beta chains came from one sample sequenced in a study of T-cell reconstitution after alpha-beta-depleted transplantation in children. It was with unique molecular identifiers that the TCRbeta library was prepared. TCRdb itself ran the PCR reads through MiXCR, one entry per CDR3 protein. The sample lists about 260,000 distinct CDR3 sequences; around 7.5% were seen once. The sequencing used PBMCs, mostly from graft donor cells, collected 180 days after TCRalphabeta/CD19-depleted stem cell transplant. These receptors were collected from a male patient under 18 who had a stem cell transplant for acute lymphoblastic leukemia, so the T cells may come from the graft donor.

In its sample, this clonotype was seen many times. At one of its ends the junction is not consistent with the germline gene, which may arise from a read error. The CDR3 here is CASSQRLTGTVKF. The DNA of the CDR3 is TGTGCCAGCAGTCAACGACTAACCGGGACAGTCAAATTT. The V gene is TRBV12-3 or TRBV12-4, the J gene TRBJ1-5; 7 bases align to TRBD1. The CDR3 has 13 residues.

This clonotype has ten or more counts. The V call is TRBV7-9, the J call TRBJ1-1; the D gene is possibly TRBD1 (5 bases). Germline V CDR1 and CDR2: SEHNR, FQNEAQ (reference sequence). The CDR3 loop spans 15 amino acids. The germline V and J ends were trimmed by 5 bases and 6 bases, with 19 bases remaining between them. In DNA, the CDR3 is TGTGCCAGCAGCCTAGGGGAGCTCTCCCCCTCTGAAGCTTTCTTT. Translating gives CASSLGELSPSEAFF.

This clonotype has ten or more counts. The gene calls are TRBV5-1 and TRBJ2-5; 9 nucleotides agree with TRBD2. This CDR3 contains 16 residues. Germline V gene lookup returns CDR1 SGHRS and CDR2 YFSETQ. Losses at the gene ends were 1 base for V and 3 bases for J; bases not matched to a gene: 7. In nucleotides, the CDR3 is TGCGCCAGCAGCTTGTTCATAGCGGGAGAAGAAGAGACCCAGTACTTC. Translation gives CASSLFIAGEEETQYF.

This clonotype was seen many times. The V and J genes are TRBV7-3 and TRBJ2-7; D remains unclear. Between the trimmed V and J ends, which lost 0 bases and 6 bases, there was a span of 9 bases. CDR3 size: 13 residues. CDR1 and CDR2 from the germline V gene are SGHTA and FQGTGA. The CDR3 protein is CASSLTGSVEQYF. In nucleotides, the CDR3 is TGTGCCAGCAGCTTAACGGGGTCGGTCGAGCAGTACTTC.

This clonotype was counted at least ten times. The chain carries TRBV20-1 and TRBJ2-2; 7 bases are shared with TRBD2. CDR1 DFQATT and CDR2 SNEGSKA come from the germline V gene (reference sequence). V dropped 6 bases and J dropped 3; count of bases not matched to a gene: 4. The CDR3 totals 13 residues. DNA of the CDR3: TGCAGTGCGACACGGGGGGACACCGGGGAGCTGTTTTTT. Amino acid sequence: CSATRGDTGELFF.

This clonotype has ten or more counts. The chain recombines TRBV2 with TRBJ2-4; 8 positions agree with TRBD2. The germline CDR1 and CDR2 sequences are SNHLY and FYNNEI. The CDR3 consists of 14 residues. J gave up 8 bases and V 7 bases, and 10 bases lay outside the gene matches. The CDR3 sequence is CASNDREGQDIQYF. The CDR3 DNA reads as TGTGCCAGCAATGACCGGGAGGGCCAGGACATTCAGTACTTC.

This clonotype was found a few times. At one of its ends the junction is not consistent with the germline gene, which may arise from a read error. CDR3 nucleotide sequence: TGTGCCAGGAGCCCCGGGGCTAGCGGTTACCTTTACAATGAGCAGTTCTTC. Amino acid sequence: CARSPGASGYLYNEQFF. V usage is TRBV4-2 and J usage is TRBJ2-1; TRBD2 matches 7 bases. The CDR3 has 17 residues. Germline V gene data show CDR1 as LGHNA and CDR2 as YNFKEQ.

The chain links TRBV2 to TRBJ2-3; possible D gene TRBD1, 6 bases. The CDR3 is 15 residues long. The V end was cut by 11 bases, the J end by 3 bases, with 21 bases between. Germline CDR1 SNHLY, CDR2 FYNNEI. As DNA, the CDR3 is TGTGCCTCCATCAGACAGGCCCTTTCTACAGATACGCAGTATTTT. Protein product: CASIRQALSTDTQYF.

In this sample, this clonotype turned up many times. The chain recombines TRBV7-2 with TRBJ2-3; 9 bases are shared with TRBD1. Germline V gene lookup returns CDR1 SGHTA and CDR2 FQGNSA. This CDR3 comprises 16 residues. Germline trimming cut 5 bases from V and 2 bases from J; bases unmatched to any gene: 8. The CDR3 is CASSEPGQGHTDTQYF. DNA for the CDR3: TGTGCCAGCAGCGAACCGGGACAGGGACACACAGATACGCAGTATTTT.

This clonotype appeared many times. The gene calls are TRBV9 and TRBJ2-2; TRBD2 aligns across 7 bases. This CDR3 comprises 18 residues. With V trimmed by 0 bases and J by 3 bases, 11 bases remained unmatched. From germline, CDR1 is SGDLS and CDR2 YYNGEE. The CDR3, as DNA: TGTGCCAGCAGCGTAGAGGCTAGCGGCACGGGCTACACCGGGGAGCTGTTTTTT. Protein: CASSVEASGTGYTGELFF.